The rows below give T cell receptor beta chains drawn from one sample of a study of cytomegalovirus exposure and HLA in healthy donors. The repertoire was sequenced with immunoSEQ multiplex PCR; TCRdb's copy has only in-frame clones and lacks some. The sample lists around 70,000 clones, just over 70% occurring once. Source material: PBMCs. The receptors were gathered from a man aged 60 to 75 in good health and CMV-seropositive. CDR3s include the opening cysteine and the closing phenylalanine or tryptophan. D genes are given only for firm matches. Part of the rows lack a size; the others show once, few, many or a class for expanded clones.

CDR3 protein: CASSPLGTGEQETQYF; CDR3 DNA: TGTGCCAGCTCCCCACTCGGGACAGGGGAGCAAGAGACCCAGTACTTC; D gene: TRBD1; V gene: TRBV18; clone size: NA; J gene: TRBJ2-5
CDR3 protein: CASRLRDSLFYEQYF; CDR3 DNA: TGTGCCAGCAGACTTCGGGACAGCCTTTTCTACGAGCAGTACTTC; D gene: TRBD1; V gene: TRBV27; clone size: NA; J gene: TRBJ2-7
CDR3 protein: CASSLGGSSYNEQFF; CDR3 DNA: TGTGCCAGCAGCTTAGGCGGTAGCTCCTACAATGAGCAGTTCTTC; D gene: NA; V gene: TRBV11-3; clone size: NA; J gene: TRBJ2-1
CDR3 protein: CASSSGTSSYEQYF; CDR3 DNA: TGCGCCAGCAGCTCCGGGACATCCTCCTACGAGCAGTACTTC; D gene: NA; V gene: TRBV5-1; clone size: once; J gene: TRBJ2-7
CDR3 protein: CASSLAPGVFTGNTIYF; CDR3 DNA: TGTGCCAGCAGCTTGGCTCCAGGGGTCTTCACTGGAAACACCATATATTTT; D gene: NA; V gene: TRBV5-4; clone size: NA; J gene: TRBJ1-3
CDR3 protein: CASSREGGSNQPQHF; CDR3 DNA: TGTGCCAGCAGCCGTGAGGGGGGGAGCAATCAGCCCCAGCATTTT; D gene: NA; V gene: TRBV4-2; clone size: few; J gene: TRBJ1-5
CDR3 protein: CASSPRAGGPRKTDTQYF; CDR3 DNA: TGTGCCAGCAGCCCTCGAGCGGGAGGGCCCAGGAAGACAGATACGCAGTATTTT; D gene: TRBD2; V gene: TRBV11-2; clone size: NA; J gene: TRBJ2-3
CDR3 protein: CASSLVGQAHSPLHF; CDR3 DNA: TGTGCCAGCAGCTTAGTGGGGCAGGCCCATTCACCCCTCCACTTT; D gene: NA; V gene: TRBV11-2; clone size: NA; J gene: TRBJ1-6
CDR3 protein: CASSLPGALNTEAFF; CDR3 DNA: TGTGCCAGCAGCTTGCCAGGGGCACTGAACACTGAAGCTTTCTTT; D gene: NA; V gene: TRBV5-4; clone size: NA; J gene: TRBJ1-1
CDR3 protein: CASSLGQEKQYF; CDR3 DNA: TGTGCCAGCAGCTTGGGTCAGGAAAAGCAGTACTTC; D gene: NA; V gene: TRBV5-4; clone size: NA; J gene: TRBJ2-7
CDR3 protein: CASSRRVSETANYGYTF; CDR3 DNA: TGCGCCAGCAGCCGTCGGGTCTCCGAAACCGCCAACTATGGCTACACCTTC; D gene: NA; V gene: TRBV4-1; clone size: NA; J gene: TRBJ1-2
CDR3 protein: CAINTGGWNTEAFF; CDR3 DNA: TGTGCCATCAATACAGGGGGCTGGAACACTGAAGCTTTCTTT; D gene: TRBD1; V gene: TRBV10-3; clone size: few; J gene: TRBJ1-1
CDR3 protein: CASSLTDSNSPLHF; CDR3 DNA: TGTGCCAGCAGCCTTACGGACAGCAATTCACCCCTCCACTTT; D gene: NA; V gene: TRBV5-5; clone size: NA; J gene: TRBJ1-6
CDR3 protein: CASSSTGTGSGNTIYF; CDR3 DNA: TGTGCCAGCAGCTCCACCGGGACAGGCTCTGGAAACACCATATATTTT; D gene: TRBD1; V gene: TRBV7-9; clone size: NA; J gene: TRBJ1-3
CDR3 protein: CASRKGQVYNQPQHF; CDR3 DNA: TGTGCCAGCAGAAAAGGACAGGTATACAATCAGCCCCAGCATTTT; D gene: TRBD1; V gene: TRBV6-5; clone size: NA; J gene: TRBJ1-5
CDR3 protein: CASSQARGLNTGELFF; CDR3 DNA: TGCGCCAGCAGCCAAGCGAGAGGACTGAACACCGGGGAGCTGTTTTTT; D gene: NA; V gene: TRBV4-3; clone size: NA; J gene: TRBJ2-2